The rows below give T cell receptor beta chains drawn from one sample of a study of blood T cell repertoires in COVID-19. Libraries were prepared by immunoSEQ multiplex PCR; TCRdb keeps only in-frame clonotypes and omits some of them. The sample has a few hundred thousand clones, approximately 81% seen once. The sample was peripheral blood. Receptors originate from an elderly woman with active or convalescent COVID-19. Both conserved end residues are part of each CDR3. D genes are given only for firm matches. A row's size may be missing; if present it is once, few, many or a size class.

>TRBV5-8|once|TRBJ1-2|TRBD1
CASSVGGGGYGYTF
TGTGCCAGCAGCGTAGGGGGCGGCGGCTATGGCTACACCTTC
>TRBV5-4|-|TRBJ2-3|TRBD2
CASSLASGGAGTDTQYF
TGTGCCAGCAGCTTGGCGAGCGGGGGGGCTGGAACAGATACGCAGTATTTT
>TRBV20-1|-|TRBJ2-3|TRBD2
CSAIDHGAGGTTDTQYF
TGCAGTGCTATTGATCACGGGGCGGGGGGAACCACAGATACGCAGTATTTT
>TRBV5-1|-|TRBJ2-2|-
CASSLAFSQLTGELFF
TGCGCCAGCAGCTTGGCTTTTTCACAGCTCACCGGGGAGCTGTTTTTT
>TRBV19|-|TRBJ1-6|-
CASSPFSGANSPLHF
TGTGCCAGTAGTCCCTTCTCAGGGGCGAATTCACCCCTCCACTTT
>TRBV9|-|TRBJ2-1|TRBD2
CASSVGVGLAGSSYNEQFF
TGTGCCAGCAGCGTAGGGGTTGGACTAGCGGGCAGCTCCTACAATGAGCAGTTCTTC
>TRBV28|-|TRBJ1-6|-
CARVRGSYNSPLHF
TGTGCCAGGGTCCGGGGCTCCTATAATTCACCCCTCCACTTT
>TRBV3-1/TRBV3-2|-|TRBJ1-2|-
CASSFPLDGYTF
TGTGCCAGCAGCTTCCCACTGGATGGCTACACCTTC
>TRBV5-1|-|TRBJ2-5|-
CASSQEQTQYF
TGCGCCAGCAGCCAAGAGCAGACCCAGTACTTC
>TRBV9|-|TRBJ2-6|-
CASSGYRSSGANVLTF
TGTGCCAGCAGCGGCTACAGGTCCTCTGGGGCCAACGTCCTGACTTTC
>TRBV11-3|-|TRBJ2-3|-
CASSLGSVSTDTQYF
TGTGCCAGCAGCTTAGGTTCGGTTAGCACAGATACGCAGTATTTT
>TRBV6-5|once|TRBJ1-2|-
CASSSTNNYGYTF
TGTGCCAGCAGTTCTACTAATAACTATGGCTACACCTTC
>TRBV14|-|TRBJ2-1|-
CASSQGNSGTSSSYNEQFF
TGTGCCAGCAGCCAAGGTAATAGCGGAACCTCGAGCTCCTACAATGAGCAGTTCTTC
>TRBV9|-|TRBJ2-1|TRBD2
CASSVVAGRLAGNNEQFF
TGTGCCAGCAGCGTAGTAGCGGGGAGGCTAGCGGGAAACAATGAGCAGTTCTTC
>TRBV5-6|-|TRBJ1-3|TRBD1
CASSLGDRPGNTIYF
TGTGCCAGCAGCTTGGGGGACAGACCTGGAAACACCATATATTTT
>TRBV18|-|TRBJ1-1|-
CASSQYSSEAFF
TGTGCCAGCTCACAGTACAGCTCTGAAGCTTTCTTT
>TRBV29-1|-|TRBJ2-4|-
CSGGSLEEIAKNIQYF
TGCAGCGGGGGCTCGTTAGAGGAAATAGCCAAAAACATTCAGTACTTC
>TRBV3-1/TRBV3-2|-|TRBJ2-1|TRBD2
CASSPTAGGSVRQFF
TGTGCCAGCAGCCCAACAGCGGGAGGGTCAGTAAGGCAGTTCTTC
>TRBV9|-|TRBJ2-3|TRBD2
CASSVASGSTDTQYF
TGTGCCAGCAGCGTGGCTAGCGGGAGCACAGATACGCAGTATTTT
>TRBV9|few|TRBJ2-1|TRBD2
CASSPGLAGGRSYNEQFF
TGTGCCAGCAGCCCGGGACTAGCGGGGGGCCGTTCCTACAATGAGCAGTTCTTC
>TRBV6-2/TRBV6-3|-|TRBJ2-7|TRBD2
CASSYRLAGAFVEQYF
TGTGCCAGCAGTTACAGACTAGCGGGAGCGTTTGTCGAGCAGTACTTC
>TRBV7-3|-|TRBJ1-1|TRBD1
CASRPGQGRTMNTEAFF
TGTGCCAGCAGGCCGGGACAGGGACGTACCATGAACACTGAAGCTTTCTTT
>TRBV28|-|TRBJ2-1|-
CASVRGGAENEQFF
TGTGCCAGCGTAAGAGGGGGGGCGGAAAATGAGCAGTTCTTC
>TRBV12-5|-|TRBJ1-1|-
CASGLVDRRGPVF
TGTGCTAGTGGTTTGGTAGATCGCAGAGGGCCGGTCTTT
>TRBV27|-|TRBJ1-6|TRBD1
CASSPGQGGTWDSPLHF
TGTGCCAGCAGCCCGGGACAGGGCGGTACATGGGATTCACCCCTCCACTTT
>TRBV14|-|TRBJ2-1|-
CASRGSSYNEQFF
TGTGCCAGCAGAGGGAGCTCCTACAATGAGCAGTTCTTC
>TRBV4-2|once|TRBJ2-3|TRBD2
CASTSVPGLAGGLRTDTQYF
TGTGCCAGCACCTCAGTCCCGGGACTAGCGGGGGGTTTAAGGACAGATACGCAGTATTTT
>TRBV6-2/TRBV6-3|-|TRBJ2-5|TRBD2
CASSYPGLAVQETQYF
TGTGCCAGCAGTTACCCCGGACTAGCAGTCCAAGAGACCCAGTACTTC
>TRBV11-2|-|TRBJ1-1|-
CASSLERVTEAFF
TGTGCCAGCAGCTTAGAGAGGGTTACTGAAGCTTTCTTT